Presented here are 10 T cell receptor beta chains from one specimen sequenced in a study of blood T cell repertoires in COVID-19. Assay used: immunoSEQ multiplex PCR; TCRdb lists only in-frame clones, some missing. The sample has around 430,000 clones, about 87% seen once. The sequenced sample consisted of peripheral blood. These receptors all come from a woman in her fifties or sixties with COVID-19, enrolled during active disease.

The chain has TRBV29-1 and TRBJ2-3; the D gene is possibly TRBD1 (6 bases). Germline CDR1 SQVTM, CDR2 ANQGSEA. The CDR3 covers 11 residues. Trimming took off 6 bases at V and 3 bases at J, with 7 bases between the two ends. The CDR3 region has the DNA TGCAGCGTGCAGGGGACAGATACGCAGTATTTT. Translated, it gives CSVQGTDTQYF.

V and J are TRBV3-1 (or the pseudogene TRBV3-2) and TRBJ1-1; possibly TRBD1 for D (5 bases). The CDR3 has 16 residues. V was cut by 0 bases and J by 1 base, with 12 bases left in between. Germline-derived CDR1 and CDR2 are LGHDT and YNNKEL (reference sequence). The CDR3 DNA follows: TGTGCCAGCAGCCAAGAACTGGGGCTCGGGAACACTGAAGCTTTCTTT. Protein product: CASSQELGLGNTEAFF.

The rearrangement joins TRBV30 to TRBJ1-5, with 12 positions matching TRBD1. The CDR3 contains 16 residues. Germline V gives CDR1 GTSNPN, CDR2 SVGIG (reference sequence). V shed 2 bases and J 7 bases; nucleotides not matched to a gene: 9. CDR3 loop: CAWSRPGTGGWQPQHF. CDR3 in DNA: TGTGCCTGGAGTCGTCCCGGGACAGGGGGCTGGCAGCCCCAGCATTTT.

V is TRBV12-5 and J is TRBJ2-5; a weak D match, TRBD1 (6 bases). This CDR3 is built from 14 residues. Trimming took 6 bases from V and 5 from J, leaving 16 bases between them. From germline, CDR1 is LGHNT and CDR2 FRNRAP. This chain's CDR3 is CASGALAGAETQYF. The CDR3 nucleotides are TGTGCTAGTGGCGCCCTGGCAGGGGCCGAGACCCAGTACTTC.

This clone was counted between two and nine times. The same CDR3 can be traced to other DNA sequences in this sample. The chain employs TRBV20-1 and TRBJ2-7, with D tentatively TRBD1 (6 bases). The germline V gene has CDR1 DFQATT and CDR2 SNEGSKA (reference sequence). V was cut by 4 bases and J by 3 bases, with 7 bases left in between. This CDR3 is 11 amino acids long. This CDR3 reads CSATTGYEQYF. The CDR3, as DNA: TGCAGTGCTACGACAGGCTACGAGCAGTACTTC.

The CDR3 bases are TGTGCCAGCAGCCCCCCGCGGCGCTCCTACTCCTACGAGCAGTACTTC. Amino acid sequence: CASSPPRRSYSYEQYF. The chain links TRBV7-3 to TRBJ2-7; D call uncertain. Germline assignment: CDR1 SGHTA and CDR2 FQGTGA. The length of the CDR3 is 16 residues. Trimming removed 5 bases at V and 0 bases at J, with 17 bases between.

The sample holds a few counts of this clone. This chain uses TRBV2 with TRBJ2-2; a weak D match, TRBD1 (6 bases). The germline CDR1 and CDR2 sequences are SNHLY and FYNNEI. V gave up 6 bases and J gave up 5 bases, with 13 bases separating them. CDR3 length equals 14 residues. CDR3 bases: TGTGCCAGCAGGTTGGGGGCGGAAACCGGGGAGCTGTTTTTT. This codes for CASRLGAETGELFF.

The rearrangement links TRBV30 to TRBJ2-1, with D possibly TRBD2 on 5 matching bases. CDR1 is GTSNPN, CDR2 SVGIG, per germline (reference sequence). Trimming removed 1 base at V and 6 bases at J, with 13 bases between. The CDR3 loop spans 14 amino acids. The CDR3 DNA reads TGTGCCTGGAGTGACGGGGTGCTCCCCAATGAGCAGTTCTTC. This sequence encodes CAWSDGVLPNEQFF.

The chain combines TRBV30 with TRBJ1-1, with unresolved D. Per germline, CDR1 GTSNPN and CDR2 SVGIG (reference sequence). The V gene lost 5 bases and the J gene lost 0 bases, with 7 bases spanning the gap. The CDR3 extends over 12 amino acids. The CDR3, as DNA: TGTGCCTGGGCAGGCCTGAACACTGAAGCTTTCTTT. Protein: CAWAGLNTEAFF.

The rearrangement joins TRBV2 to TRBJ1-6, with D perhaps TRBD1 (6 bases). The ends were cut back, 6 bases at V and 8 bases at J, with 11 bases in the middle. Germline V CDR1 and CDR2: SNHLY, FYNNEI. The CDR3 contains 13 residues. CDR3 sequence: CASSQGRDSPLHF. The CDR3 nucleotides are TGTGCCAGCAGCCAGGGGAGGGATTCACCCCTCCACTTT.